This T cell receptor (beta chain) stems from a study of a mutant IDH1 vaccine in newly diagnosed glioma. Study at large: Patients received vaccination from 4-6 weeks after radiotherapy alone, or with temozolomide cycles. Before enrollment, the patients had been treated with radiotherapy alone, temozolomide alone, or both together. Most of them had received both. Notes on the study in general: A vaccine-induced immune response developed in more than 85% of the patients.

In regard to this clone: Its antigen is currently unknown.

Time point indicated: week 11, during vaccination. Doses of 300 ug of mutant IDH1 20-mer peptide were given with topical imiquimod. In every donor, the tumor was a new WHO grade 3 or 4 IDH1-mutant, ATRX-lost astrocytoma. The data were produced by immunoSEQ multiplex PCR, yet TCRdb's version contains in-frame clones alone and is incomplete. Among 55,000 to 70,000 clones listed, 89% were seen once. The input for sequencing was PBMCs, taken from a glioma patient whose treatment included an IDH1 peptide vaccine. The receptor was isolated from a man aged 35 to 55 with glioma.

This CDR3 is CASSLWTGAYEQYF. The CDR3 coding sequence is TGTGCCAGCAGTTTATGGACAGGAGCCTACGAGCAGTACTTC. The genes are TRBV28 and TRBJ2-7, with D maybe TRBD1 (6 bases). CDR3 length: 14 residues. Per germline, CDR1 MDHEN and CDR2 SYDVKM. V was shortened by 0 bases and J by 2 bases, with 8 bases between the two germline ends.